A selection of T cell receptor beta chains follows, all from one sample in a study of cytomegalovirus exposure and HLA in healthy donors. Method: immunoSEQ multiplex PCR; TCRdb's copy keeps in-frame clones and lacks some. Of around 250,000 clones in the sample, 90% were seen once. Sequenced material: PBMCs. Source of these receptors: a woman under 30 in good health and CMV-seronegative. CDR3s leave out the opening cysteine and the closing phenylalanine or tryptophan. Fields, in order: J gene, V gene, CDR3 protein.

>TRBJ1-6|TRBV11-2
ASRNIQGRYLH
>TRBJ2-7|TRBV2
ASTLRISGQGTEQY
>TRBJ2-1|TRBV6-1
ASSETGGGRSYNEQF
>TRBJ1-5|TRBV10-2
ASSLRGTGDQPQH
>TRBJ2-3|TRBV9
ASSAGLAGHTDTQY
>TRBJ2-4|TRBV5-1
ASSLAREKTQGKNIQY
>TRBJ1-6|TRBV2
ASLFGTGMSPLH
>TRBJ2-7|TRBV11-3
ASSLAGSSYEQY
>TRBJ2-3|TRBV13
ASSLGPETSQADTQY
>TRBJ2-1|TRBV9
ASSVDTGSYNEQF
>TRBJ2-1|TRBV4-1
ASSQEGQGVGEQF
>TRBJ2-1|TRBV27
ASSHRESDEQF
>TRBJ1-1|TRBV7-9
ASAPPGMNTEAF
>TRBJ2-5|TRBV2
ASSASHDQMTVQETQY
>TRBJ2-1|TRBV11-2
ASSSPSSGDRSYNEQF
>TRBJ2-5|TRBV5-1
ASSIGTFQETQY